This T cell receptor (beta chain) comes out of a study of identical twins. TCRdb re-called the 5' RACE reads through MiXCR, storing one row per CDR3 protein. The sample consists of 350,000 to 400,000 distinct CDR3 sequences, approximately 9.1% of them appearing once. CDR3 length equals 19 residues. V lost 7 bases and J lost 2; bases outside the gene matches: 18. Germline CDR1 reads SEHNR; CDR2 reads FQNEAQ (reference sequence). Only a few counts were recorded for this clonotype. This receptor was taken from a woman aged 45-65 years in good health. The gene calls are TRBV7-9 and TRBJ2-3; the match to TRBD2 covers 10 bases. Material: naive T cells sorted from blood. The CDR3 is CASTITAGLAVTTTDTQYF. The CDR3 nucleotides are TGTGCCAGCACCATTACGGCCGGACTAGCGGTTACCACCACAGATACGCAGTATTTT.